This is a list of T cell receptor beta chains from one sample in a study of blood T cell repertoires in COVID-19. This table comes from immunoSEQ multiplex PCR, and its TCRdb copy is limited to in-frame clones, with some not included. This repertoire shows around 92,000 clones, around 83% found once; its top ten account for roughly 13%. Sequencing was carried out using peripheral blood. The receptors originated from a woman aged 55-69 years in a cohort sampled during active or convalescent COVID-19. The CDR3 runs from the conserved cysteine through the conserved F or W. D genes are given only for firm matches.

D gene: .
V gene: TRBV10-3
J gene: TRBJ2-7
CDR3 protein: CAISQKGVIGYYEQYF
CDR3 DNA: TGTGCCATCAGCCAAAAGGGGGTTATCGGGTACTACGAGCAGTACTTC

D gene: .
V gene: TRBV5-1
J gene: TRBJ2-7
CDR3 protein: CASSLAPGFSYEQYF
CDR3 DNA: TGCGCCAGCAGCTTGGCCCCTGGCTTCTCCTACGAGCAGTACTTC

D gene: .
V gene: TRBV14
J gene: TRBJ1-1
CDR3 protein: CAGRYPGARTEAFF
CDR3 DNA: TGTGCCGGCAGGTACCCGGGAGCAAGGACTGAAGCTTTCTTT

D gene: .
V gene: TRBV18
J gene: TRBJ2-7
CDR3 protein: CASSPGQIDEQYF
CDR3 DNA: TGTGCCAGCTCACCTGGACAGATCGACGAGCAGTACTTC

D gene: TRBD1
V gene: TRBV10-3
J gene: TRBJ1-1
CDR3 protein: CATGQGMNTEAFF
CDR3 DNA: TGTGCCACCGGACAGGGGATGAACACTGAAGCTTTCTTT

D gene: TRBD2
V gene: TRBV4-2
J gene: TRBJ2-1
CDR3 protein: CASSLSAGGSYNEQFF
CDR3 DNA: TGTGCCAGCAGCCTTTCAGCGGGGGGGTCCTACAATGAGCAGTTCTTC

D gene: TRBD2
V gene: TRBV19
J gene: TRBJ2-3
CDR3 protein: CASSFGLATDTQYF
CDR3 DNA: TGTGCCAGTAGTTTCGGACTAGCTACAGATACGCAGTATTTT

D gene: TRBD1
V gene: TRBV30
J gene: TRBJ1-1
CDR3 protein: CAWSRGLRTEAFF
CDR3 DNA: TGTGCCTGGAGTAGGGGGCTAAGGACTGAAGCTTTCTTT

D gene: TRBD2
V gene: TRBV3-1/TRBV3-2
J gene: TRBJ2-7
CDR3 protein: CASSQELAAEQYF
CDR3 DNA: TGTGCCAGCAGCCAAGAACTAGCGGCCGAGCAGTACTTC

D gene: .
V gene: TRBV11-2
J gene: TRBJ2-1
CDR3 protein: CASSLALATYNEQFF
CDR3 DNA: TGTGCCAGCAGCTTAGCGCTAGCGACCTACAATGAGCAGTTCTTC

D gene: TRBD2
V gene: TRBV3-1/TRBV3-2
J gene: TRBJ2-7
CDR3 protein: CASSHGLAGASYEQYF
CDR3 DNA: TGTGCCAGCAGCCATGGCCTAGCGGGGGCCTCCTACGAGCAGTACTTC

D gene: .
V gene: TRBV2
J gene: TRBJ2-2
CDR3 protein: CASSYQGTGELFF
CDR3 DNA: TGTGCCAGCAGTTATCAGGGGACCGGGGAGCTGTTTTTT

D gene: .
V gene: TRBV28
J gene: TRBJ1-2
CDR3 protein: CASSQGFYGYTF
CDR3 DNA: TGTGCCAGCAGTCAGGGGTTCTATGGCTACACCTTC

D gene: .
V gene: TRBV4-2
J gene: TRBJ1-2
CDR3 protein: CASSQTYNYGYTF
CDR3 DNA: TGTGCCAGCAGCCAAACATACAACTATGGCTACACCTTC